A selection of T cell receptor beta chains follows, all from one sample in a study of blood T cell repertoires in COVID-19. Only in-frame clones appear in the TCRdb table, and some are missing; sequencing was by immunoSEQ multiplex PCR. Found here are some 260,000 clones, around 83% of them singletons; the top ten hold about 8.1%. The material sequenced was peripheral blood. These receptors all stem from a man at least 80 years old with acute or convalescent COVID-19. The CDR3 runs from the conserved cysteine through the conserved F or W. The order of the fields is V gene, J gene, CDR3 protein.

v_gene: TRBV27
j_gene: TRBJ1-6
CDR3aa: CASSLQGRANSPLHF

v_gene: TRBV5-1
j_gene: TRBJ2-7
CDR3aa: CASSLTSDEQYF

v_gene: TRBV18
j_gene: TRBJ1-1
CDR3aa: CASSQSGGSEAFF

v_gene: TRBV18
j_gene: TRBJ2-7
CDR3aa: CASSPLGTSGRAASEQYF

v_gene: TRBV5-6
j_gene: TRBJ2-7
CDR3aa: CASSLEGFHAGNSYEQYF

v_gene: TRBV25-1
j_gene: TRBJ2-7
CDR3aa: CASTTGSQDEQYF

v_gene: TRBV6-4
j_gene: TRBJ2-1
CDR3aa: CASSASLPGQSSYNEQFF

v_gene: TRBV28
j_gene: TRBJ2-3
CDR3aa: CASSFSFKDTQYF

v_gene: TRBV28
j_gene: TRBJ2-3
CDR3aa: CASSHLLGDRRTDTQYF

v_gene: TRBV12-3/TRBV12-4
j_gene: TRBJ2-7
CDR3aa: CASSFRADEQYF

v_gene: TRBV5-5
j_gene: TRBJ1-5
CDR3aa: CASSLTGASRSNQPQHF

v_gene: TRBV2
j_gene: TRBJ2-1
CDR3aa: CASSQRLAGGSYNEQFF

v_gene: TRBV7-7
j_gene: TRBJ2-3
CDR3aa: CASSVDPQVGTQYF

v_gene: TRBV6-2/TRBV6-3
j_gene: TRBJ1-2
CDR3aa: CASSYSGQGAGGYTF

v_gene: TRBV30
j_gene: TRBJ2-1
CDR3aa: CAWSPAGGLSSYNEQFF

v_gene: TRBV6-6
j_gene: TRBJ1-2
CDR3aa: CASSLRTGGFNYGYTF

v_gene: TRBV5-5
j_gene: TRBJ1-5
CDR3aa: CASSLGEGANQPQHF

v_gene: TRBV27
j_gene: TRBJ1-2
CDR3aa: CASSSTAGFYGYTF

v_gene: TRBV11-2
j_gene: TRBJ1-2
CDR3aa: CASSPWSPRSGYTF

v_gene: TRBV6-5
j_gene: TRBJ1-2
CDR3aa: CASSLGQPSNYGYTF

v_gene: TRBV2
j_gene: TRBJ2-1
CDR3aa: CASSRGQGGYNEQFF

v_gene: TRBV9
j_gene: TRBJ2-7
CDR3aa: CASSVGQGFYEQYF

v_gene: TRBV18
j_gene: TRBJ1-3
CDR3aa: CASSPRGRLHSGNTIYF

v_gene: TRBV27
j_gene: TRBJ1-1
CDR3aa: CASSTLGAPGTEAFF

v_gene: TRBV11-2
j_gene: TRBJ1-3
CDR3aa: CASSPRGENTIYF

v_gene: TRBV21-1
j_gene: TRBJ2-5
CDR3aa: CASSKAGRPSTSGQARHPYF

v_gene: TRBV5-1
j_gene: TRBJ1-3
CDR3aa: CASSRLNTQGTGNTIYF

v_gene: TRBV30
j_gene: TRBJ1-5
CDR3aa: CAWSVQGNQPQHF

v_gene: TRBV27
j_gene: TRBJ2-3
CDR3aa: CASSLLPGDTQYF

v_gene: TRBV5-4
j_gene: TRBJ1-2
CDR3aa: CASSPKAGNRIGNYGYTF

v_gene: TRBV24-1
j_gene: TRBJ2-3
CDR3aa: CATSGFQGSQGDTQYF

v_gene: TRBV2
j_gene: TRBJ2-1
CDR3aa: CASREGLAGNEQFF

v_gene: TRBV5-4
j_gene: TRBJ1-1
CDR3aa: CASSFFYGTEAFF

v_gene: TRBV15
j_gene: TRBJ1-5
CDR3aa: CATSRDHSLNQPQHF

v_gene: TRBV28
j_gene: TRBJ2-5
CDR3aa: CASAFGDNQETQYF

v_gene: TRBV20-1
j_gene: TRBJ2-7
CDR3aa: CSAWTSYEQYF

v_gene: TRBV19
j_gene: TRBJ2-3
CDR3aa: CASRFGQGADTQYF

v_gene: TRBV30
j_gene: TRBJ1-1
CDR3aa: CAWSVTETTEAFF

v_gene: TRBV5-1
j_gene: TRBJ2-1
CDR3aa: CASSLEVFGGNEQFF

v_gene: TRBV9
j_gene: TRBJ1-4
CDR3aa: CASSLRGTGNEKLFF

v_gene: TRBV14
j_gene: TRBJ2-5
CDR3aa: CASSQEASGPNF

v_gene: TRBV12-5
j_gene: TRBJ2-7
CDR3aa: CASGLVLGLAAPYEQYF

v_gene: TRBV18
j_gene: TRBJ1-2
CDR3aa: CASSPRTGGLNYGYTF

v_gene: TRBV20-1
j_gene: TRBJ2-7
CDR3aa: CSARSGFEQYF

v_gene: TRBV6-2/TRBV6-3
j_gene: TRBJ1-5
CDR3aa: CASSRRGTSNQPQHF

v_gene: TRBV7-9
j_gene: TRBJ2-3
CDR3aa: CASSSTGGAADTQYF

v_gene: TRBV6-5
j_gene: TRBJ1-3
CDR3aa: CASSYRQGRGNTIYF

v_gene: TRBV11-2
j_gene: TRBJ1-4
CDR3aa: CASSRKGQVTNEKLFF

v_gene: TRBV10-2
j_gene: TRBJ1-1
CDR3aa: CASLTGNTEAFF

v_gene: TRBV4-1
j_gene: TRBJ2-7
CDR3aa: CASSPGTGLRYEQYF

v_gene: TRBV15
j_gene: TRBJ2-1
CDR3aa: CATSNPRQGLYNEQFF

v_gene: TRBV5-1
j_gene: TRBJ2-3
CDR3aa: CASTGTRGGAADTQYF

v_gene: TRBV28
j_gene: TRBJ1-1
CDR3aa: CASRETGRTEAFF

v_gene: TRBV7-9
j_gene: TRBJ2-1
CDR3aa: CASSLAFRGNEQFF

v_gene: TRBV2
j_gene: TRBJ2-1
CDR3aa: CASSPGTSGGAGEQFF

v_gene: TRBV5-1
j_gene: TRBJ2-1
CDR3aa: CASSLAPGQGINEQFF

v_gene: TRBV27
j_gene: TRBJ1-1
CDR3aa: CASNIAGGLKANTEAFF